This record looks at one T cell receptor (beta chain) sequence and its context. The record originates from a study of blood T cell repertoires in COVID-19. Study overall: Samples representing acute and convalescent COVID-19 were sourced from the United States, Italy and Spain.

Germline trimming cut 4 bases from V and 3 bases from J; bases unmatched to any gene: 7. The CDR3 totals 14 residues. CDR1 is SGDLS and CDR2 is YYNGEE in the germline V gene. Original processing notes: Quantification of nucleated cells was approximated via reference gene primer amplification. Generated by immunoSEQ multiplex PCR, the TCRdb table keeps only in-frame clones and is missing some. Clone size and V and J calls were adopted from that table, with D and trimming inferred from the DNA. This table has 200,000 to 250,000 clones, 82% appearing once. The V gene is TRBV9, the J gene TRBJ2-7, with TRBD1 matching over 7 bases. The clonotype comes from a woman older than 75 with acute or convalescent COVID-19. Sample: peripheral blood. Here the CDR3 DNA reads TGTGCCAGCAGCTCCATGGACAGGAGCTACGAGCAGTACTTC. Translated, it gives CASSSMDRSYEQYF.